The next 20 T cell receptor beta chains were all read from a single sample in a study of CD8 T cells in ankylosing spondylitis. TCRdb analysed the 5' RACE reads with MiXCR anew, one entry per CDR3 protein. The profile covers about 360,000 distinct CDR3 sequences, with 20% to 25% appearing a single time and roughly 14% taken by the ten largest. The sample comprised blood, either unsorted or a sorted T cell fraction (not recorded which). The source of these receptors is a male donor with ankylosing spondylitis or in good health (not recorded which).

This clonotype was counted ten times or more. The V gene is TRBV29-1, the J gene TRBJ2-1; a weak D match, TRBD1 (7 bases). CDR3 length equals 14 residues. V lost 1 base and J 6 bases, leaving 13 bases between the germline ends. Germline V gene lookup returns CDR1 SQVTM and CDR2 ANQGSEA. The CDR3 DNA reads TGCAGCGTTGAAGGCAGGGGGGAAGGCAATGAGCAGTTCTTC. It codes for CSVEGRGEGNEQFF.

This clonotype has only a few counts. V gene TRBV20-1 combines with J gene TRBJ2-7; D is perhaps TRBD1 or TRBD2 (5 bases each). This CDR3 has 16 residues. CDR1 DFQATT and CDR2 SNEGSKA come from the germline V gene (reference sequence). V was clipped by 0 bases and J by 1 base, with 16 bases between them. The DNA for the CDR3 is TGCAGTGCTAGAGATAATGTCGGGGACGTGTCCTACGAGCAGTACTTC. Translating gives CSARDNVGDVSYEQYF.

The rearrangement uses TRBV18 and TRBJ2-7, with a possible D match to TRBD1 (5 bases). Germline-derived CDR1 and CDR2 are KGHSH and LQKENI. This CDR3 comprises 15 residues. The V end was cut by 1 base, the J end by 1 base, with 11 bases between. The CDR3 DNA follows: TGTGCCAGCTCACCACGGGGCCAGACGTCCTACGAGCAGTACTTC. It is translated as CASSPRGQTSYEQYF.

In this sample, this clonotype turned up a few times. The CDR3 DNA reads TGTGCCACCAGCAGCCGGACCACTTTGAAGCAGTTCTTC. This sequence encodes CATSSRTTLKQFF. The chain combines TRBV15 with TRBJ2-1; D is ambiguous. Trimming cost V 3 bases and J 11 bases, with 14 bases left between them. Germline V gene lookup returns CDR1 LNHNV and CDR2 YYDKDF (reference sequence). This CDR3 has 13 amino acids. Full variable domain (rest looked up from reference TRBV15 and TRBJ2-1): DAMVIQNPRYQVTQFGKPVTLSCSQTLNHNVMYWYQQKSSQAPKLLFHYYDKDFNNEADTPDNFQSRRPNTSFCFLDIRSPGLGDTAMYLCATSSRTTLKQFFGPGTRLTVL.

The rearrangement links TRBV9 to TRBJ2-7, with 8 bases that match TRBD2. The trim removed 5 bases at V and 1 base at J, leaving 5 bases unmatched. CDR1 is SGDLS and CDR2 is YYNGEE in the germline V gene. This CDR3 contains 14 residues. The CDR3 nucleotides read TGTGCCAGCAGTGCGAGCGGGGGATCCTACGAGCAGTACTTC. As protein: CASSASGGSYEQYF.

The chain employs TRBV12-3 or TRBV12-4 and TRBJ1-2; a weak D match, TRBD1 (5 bases). V was shortened by 7 bases and J by 8 bases, with 17 bases between the two germline ends. The CDR3 consists of 13 residues. CDR3 in amino acids: CASTSHRDPGYTF. The CDR3 nucleotides are TGTGCCAGCACCTCACACCGGGACCCGGGCTACACCTTC.

This clonotype was picked up a small number of times. The chain couples TRBV24-1 to TRBJ2-5, with unresolved D. V lost 0 bases, J lost 3 bases, and 10 bases lay in between. The CDR3 consists of 15 residues. Germline V gives CDR1 KGHDR, CDR2 SFDVKD. The CDR3 protein is CATSDLTGKEETQYF. For the CDR3, the DNA is TGTGCCACCAGTGATTTGACCGGAAAGGAAGAGACCCAGTACTTC.

This clonotype appeared many times. The V and J genes are TRBV20-1 and TRBJ2-5; D is undetermined. This CDR3 region has 13 residues. CDR1 is DFQATT and CDR2 is SNEGSKA in the germline V gene (reference sequence). Deletions cut 3 bases from V and 5 bases from J, with 13 bases between. The chain's CDR3 is CSARFLGWETQYF. In DNA form, the CDR3 reads TGCAGTGCTAGGTTCTTGGGATGGGAGACCCAGTACTTC.

The gene calls are TRBV20-1 and TRBJ1-4; D gene ambiguous. V was clipped by 6 bases and J by 8 bases, with 10 bases between them. The germline gives CDR1 DFQATT, CDR2 SNEGSKA (reference sequence). The CDR3 consists of 11 residues. CDR3: CSARLGEKLFF. The DNA for the CDR3 is TGCAGTGCCAGGCTGGGGGAAAAACTGTTTTTT.

This clonotype turned up a few times. The CDR3 sequence is CAWSVNSYGYTF. CDR3 nucleotides: TGTGCCTGGAGTGTAAATTCCTATGGCTACACCTTC. The chain recombines TRBV30 with TRBJ1-2; D not certain. Germline values: CDR1 GTSNPN, CDR2 SVGIG (reference sequence). The CDR3 totals 12 residues. V was trimmed by 0 bases and J by 4 bases, leaving 6 bases between them.

This clonotype appeared a few times. The chain recombines TRBV6-4 with TRBJ2-1; 10 positions match TRBD2. This CDR3 comprises 16 residues. The V gene's germline CDR1 is MRHNA and CDR2 SNTAGT. J gave up 1 base and V 6 bases, and 6 bases lay outside the gene matches. CDR3 in amino acids: CASSSSGGVSYNEQFF. CDR3 nucleotide sequence: TGTGCCAGCAGCTCGAGCGGGGGGGTATCCTACAATGAGCAGTTCTTC.

This clonotype came up many times. The chain couples TRBV12-3 or TRBV12-4 to TRBJ2-2; D ambiguous. V was pared by 4 bases and J by 8 bases, with 8 bases between. The CDR3 length is 12 residues. The DNA of the CDR3 is TGTGCCAGCAGTTCCGTATGGGGGGAGCTGTTTTTT. This gives the protein CASSSVWGELFF.

The chain couples TRBV5-1 to TRBJ2-5; TRBD1 matches at 12 bases. V shed 3 bases and J 4 bases; nucleotides not matched to a gene: 4. The CDR3 length is 15 residues. Germline V gene sequence: CDR1 SGHRS, CDR2 YFSETQ. The CDR3 DNA sequence: TGCGCCAGCAGCTACCGGGACAGGGGGCGAGAGACCCAGTACTTC. It translates to CASSYRDRGRETQYF.

This clonotype occurred a few times. The chain employs TRBV4-1 and TRBJ2-1; tentatively, D is TRBD2 (6 bases). V was shortened by 8 bases and J by 4 bases, with 18 bases between the two germline ends. The CDR3 loop spans 15 amino acids. Per the germline V gene, CDR1 is MGHRA and CDR2 is YSYEKL. The CDR3 protein is CASGEAGTLYNEQFF. The CDR3 bases are TGCGCCAGCGGCGAGGCGGGGACGTTGTACAATGAGCAGTTCTTC.

The V call is TRBV12-3 or TRBV12-4, the J call TRBJ2-7, with D hard to call. V was trimmed by 2 bases and J by 6 bases, leaving 5 bases between them. The CDR3 sequence is 11 residues long. Here the CDR3 reads CASSLLSEQYF. For the CDR3, the DNA is TGTGCCAGCAGTTTACTTTCCGAGCAGTACTTC.

The V and J genes are TRBV29-1 and TRBJ2-7; 13 bases line up with TRBD2. CDR1 and CDR2 from the germline V gene are SQVTM and ANQGSEA. The CDR3 is made up of 12 amino acids. After removal of 7 bases from V and 5 bases from J, the junction contained 2 bases not matched to a gene. CDR3 protein: CSATSGGNEQYF. CDR3 sequence (DNA): TGCAGCGCGACTAGCGGGGGGAACGAGCAGTACTTC.

V is TRBV7-2 and J is TRBJ2-1; TRBD2 matches at 10 bases. The CDR3 contains 15 residues. Germline-derived CDR1 and CDR2 are SGHTA and FQGNSA. V was clipped by 6 bases and J by 10 bases; unmatched bases: 12. The CDR3 region has the DNA TGTGCCAGCAGTACCCTAGCGGGGGCCCTCGGGGAGCAGTTCTTC. Its translation is CASSTLAGALGEQFF.

This chain uses TRBV7-9 with TRBJ2-7; no firm D call. Germline lookup yields CDR1 SEHNR and CDR2 FQNEAQ (reference sequence). The CDR3 covers 12 residues. V lost 3 bases, J lost 6 bases, and 9 bases lay in between. This chain's CDR3 is CASSLEFLEQYF. The CDR3 region has the DNA TGTGCCAGCAGCTTGGAGTTCCTCGAGCAGTACTTC.

V usage is TRBV25-1 and J usage is TRBJ2-2; no reliable D call. There are 14 residues in the CDR3. The germline V gene encodes CDR1 MGHDK and CDR2 SYGVNS. The ends were cut back, 0 bases at V and 9 bases at J, with 11 bases in the middle. CDR3 in DNA: TGTGCCAGCAGTGAATATGAAAAGGGCCGGGAGCTGTTTTTT. It is translated as CASSEYEKGRELFF.

The V call is TRBV5-5, the J call TRBJ2-7; 12 bases map to TRBD2. With V trimmed by 4 bases and J by 3 bases, 5 bases remained unmatched. CDR1 and CDR2 from the germline V gene are SGHKS and YYEKEE (reference sequence). The CDR3 runs 15 residues. In DNA form, the CDR3 reads TGTGCCAGCAGCCGTCAGACTAGCGGGAGCTACGAGCAGTACTTC. It translates to CASSRQTSGSYEQYF.